This T cell receptor beta chain originates from a study of blood T cells in healthy people across ages. This clonotype was seen ten or more times. V was clipped by 2 bases and J by 5 bases; unmatched bases: 9. The CDR3 is 15 residues long. Germline lookup yields CDR1 SNHLY and CDR2 FYNNEI. A second PCR of about 6 to 11 cycles used a sample-barcoded 5' primer and a J-beta primer mix. TCRdb analysed the 5' RACE reads with MiXCR anew, one entry per CDR3 protein. The table lists 700,000 to 1,000,000 distinct CDR3 sequences, 40% to 50% of them singletons. The receptor was derived from a man aged 60-69 years in good health. V is TRBV2 and J is TRBJ2-7; 7 bases match TRBD2. The sample taken for sequencing was blood. The DNA for the CDR3 is TGTGCCAGCAGTGAATTCGGACTAGTAGTCGACGAGCAGTACTTC. Translated, it gives CASSEFGLVVDEQYF. The variable domain in full, with the rest retrieved from reference TRBV2 and TRBJ2-7, is EPEVTQTPSHQVTQMGQEVILRCVPISNHLYFYWYRQILGQKVEFLVSFYNNEISEKSEIFDDQFSVERPDGSNFTLKIRSTKLEDSAMYFCASSEFGLVVDEQYFGPGTRLTVT.